Listed here are 31 T cell receptor beta chains from one sample, sequenced in a study of cytomegalovirus exposure and HLA in healthy donors. Some clones are missing from TCRdb's copy, which holds only in-frame ones; the method was immunoSEQ multiplex PCR. The repertoire holds approximately 270,000 clones, around 90% seen once, with about 0.36% in the top ten. Sequenced sample: PBMCs. The receptors were sampled from a woman aged 18-30 years in good health and CMV-seronegative.

The CDR3 is CASSPKVRTGSHYGYTF. CDR3 nucleotides: TGTGCCAGCAGCCCGAAGGTTAGGACAGGGAGTCACTATGGCTACACCTTC. This chain links TRBV7-2 with TRBJ1-2, with 8 positions matching TRBD1. With 5 bases clipped from V and 3 bases from J, the junction kept 14 bases outside the gene matches. Germline CDR1 SGHTA, CDR2 FQGNSA. This CDR3 is 17 amino acids long.

The V call is TRBV2, the J call TRBJ1-1, with 7 bases aligning to TRBD1. The CDR3 has 13 amino acids. V lost 7 bases and J lost 0; bases outside the gene matches: 2. CDR1 and CDR2 (germline): SNHLY, FYNNEI. CDR3 DNA: TGTGCCAGCAAGGGACAGATGAACACTGAAGCTTTCTTT. Residues: CASKGQMNTEAFF.

V gene TRBV7-3 combines with J gene TRBJ1-1; the D is unclear. CDR1 is SGHTA, CDR2 FQGTGA, per germline. V shed 5 bases and J shed 5 bases, with 12 bases lying between them. This CDR3 comprises 13 residues. CDR3 in amino acids: CASSATPGTEAFF. In nucleotides, the CDR3 is TGTGCCAGCAGCGCAACTCCCGGGACTGAAGCTTTCTTT.

This clone came up once. V and J are TRBV13 and TRBJ2-2; 9 bases fit TRBD1. After removal of 5 bases from V and 4 bases from J, the junction contained 5 bases not matched to a gene. The CDR3 contains 15 residues. The germline CDR1 and CDR2 sequences are PRHDT and FYEKMQ (reference sequence). The DNA of the CDR3 is TGTGCCAGCAGCACAGGGGGCGCGGGCACCGGGGAGCTGTTTTTT. This translates into CASSTGGAGTGELFF.

The chain carries TRBV28 and TRBJ1-5; D remains ambiguous. V was shortened by 7 bases and J by 5 bases, with 15 bases between the two germline ends. The CDR3 has 14 residues. Germline V lookup: CDR1 MDHEN, CDR2 SYDVKM. Here the CDR3 reads CASIGGRLDQPQHF. CDR3 nucleotides: TGTGCCAGCATCGGAGGCCGTCTGGATCAGCCCCAGCATTTT.

The J gene is TRBJ2-7, the V gene TRBV27; 9 nucleotides match TRBD2. V dropped 2 bases and J dropped 4; count of bases not matched to a gene: 6. The CDR3 has 15 residues. Germline V gene data show CDR1 as MNHEY and CDR2 as SMNVEV (reference sequence). CDR3 sequence (DNA): TGTGCCAGCAGTTTACGGGCGGGGGGGCTTTACGAGCAGTACGTC. It specifies CASSLRAGGLYEQYV.

The chain carries TRBV5-1 and TRBJ2-5, with 8 bases lining up with TRBD1. Germline V lookup: CDR1 SGHRS, CDR2 YFSETQ. V lost 0 bases and J lost 5; bases outside the gene matches: 6. The CDR3 consists of 15 residues. CDR3 sequence reads: CASSLGQGALETQYF. CDR3 bases: TGCGCCAGCAGCTTGGGCCAGGGGGCCTTGGAGACCCAGTACTTC. Full variable domain (missing parts from reference TRBV5-1 and TRBJ2-5): KAGVTQTPRYLIKTRGQQVTLSCSPISGHRSVSWYQQTPGQGLQFLFEYFSETQRNKGNFPGRFSGRQFSNSRSEMNVSTLELGDSALYLCASSLGQGALETQYFGPGTRLLVL.

The chain carries TRBV7-2 and TRBJ2-3; perhaps TRBD1 as D (6 bases). CDR3 size: 14 residues. CDR1 and CDR2 (germline): SGHTA, FQGNSA. V was trimmed by 2 bases and J by 5 bases, leaving 11 bases between them. CDR3 protein: CASSLIGRGDTQYF. DNA for the CDR3: TGTGCCAGCAGCTTAATCGGCAGGGGAGATACGCAGTATTTT.

The chain combines TRBV2 with TRBJ2-3; TRBD2 agrees at 14 bases. The trim removed 5 bases at V and 5 bases at J, leaving 3 bases unmatched. The CDR3 length is 15 residues. Germline assignment: CDR1 SNHLY and CDR2 FYNNEI. CDR3 residues: CASSRLAGGQDTQYF. The CDR3 DNA is TGTGCCAGCAGTAGACTAGCGGGGGGGCAAGATACGCAGTATTTT.

V is TRBV6-5 and J is TRBJ2-1; D perhaps matches TRBD2 (6 bases). V lost 5 bases and J 4 bases, leaving 15 bases between the germline ends. CDR1 MNHEY and CDR2 SVGAGI come from the germline V gene. This CDR3 spans 15 amino acids. The CDR3 is CASSTLGGAYNEQFF. CDR3 DNA: TGTGCCAGCAGTACCCTTGGCGGGGCATACAATGAGCAGTTCTTC.

This chain connects TRBV5-4 to TRBJ2-3, with 8 bases fitting TRBD2. The CDR3 is 15 amino acids. The ends lost 5 bases at V and 0 bases at J; junction bases unmatched: 5. Germline CDR1 reads SGHNT; CDR2 reads YYREEE (reference sequence). CDR3 in amino acids: CASSSGGSSTDTQYF. The CDR3 DNA reads as TGTGCCAGCAGTTCGGGGGGGTCTAGCACAGATACGCAGTATTTT.

This clone was seen only a few times. The V gene is TRBV27, the J gene TRBJ1-2, with D possibly matching TRBD1 (5 bases). The CDR3 consists of 14 residues. Germline values: CDR1 MNHEY, CDR2 SMNVEV (reference sequence). V shed 5 bases and J shed 4 bases, with 14 bases lying between them. The DNA for the CDR3 is TGTGCCAGCAGTAGGCAGGGCGCGGTCTATGGCTACACCTTC. Translating gives CASSRQGAVYGYTF.

CDR3 DNA: TGTGCCAGCAGTGAAGCATCGGGGATCCCCTACGAGCAGTACGTC. It codes for CASSEASGIPYEQYV. This chain links TRBV6-1 with TRBJ2-7, with TRBD2 as a possible D gene (5 bases). With 0 bases removed from V and 2 bases from J, the gap between germline ends came to 11 bases. The germline V gene encodes CDR1 MNHNS and CDR2 SASEGT. CDR3 size: 15 residues.

CDR3 coding DNA: TGCGCCGCTGGGGGGTCTGAGGACACTGAAGCTTTCTTT. Translating gives CAAGGSEDTEAFF. The V gene is TRBV4-3, the J gene TRBJ1-1; D possibly corresponds to TRBD1 (5 bases). CDR3 length: 13 residues. Germline CDR1 LGHNA, CDR2 YSLEER. V gave up 11 bases and J gave up 3 bases, with 16 bases separating them.

The V gene is TRBV11-2, the J gene TRBJ1-2; 7 bases fit TRBD1. After removal of 2 bases from V and 8 bases from J, the junction contained 8 bases not matched to a gene. The CDR3 extends over 14 amino acids. The germline CDR1 and CDR2 sequences are SGHAT and FQNNGV. CDR3 bases: TGTGCCAGCAGCTTATCCCCTACAGGGGACGGCTACACCTTC. This gives the protein CASSLSPTGDGYTF. Looking up the rest from reference TRBV11-2 and TRBJ1-2 gives the full variable domain: EAGVAQSPRYKIIEKRQSVAFWCNPISGHATLYWYQQILGQGPKLLIQFQNNGVVDDSQLPKDRFSAERLKGVDSTLKIQPAKLEDSAVYLCASSLSPTGDGYTFGSGTRLTVV.

The chain is built from TRBV5-8 and TRBJ1-2, with TRBD1 matching over 7 bases. Germline loops: CDR1 SGHTS, CDR2 YDEGEE. CDR3 size: 13 residues. With V trimmed by 4 bases and J by 3 bases, 3 bases remained unmatched. The CDR3 DNA sequence: TGTGCCAGCAGCCAAGACAGGGACTATGGCTACACCTTC. Translation: CASSQDRDYGYTF.

The gene calls are TRBV19 and TRBJ1-5; D is unresolved. Trimming took 2 bases from V and 1 from J, leaving 12 bases between them. From germline, CDR1 is LNHDA and CDR2 SQIVND (reference sequence). The CDR3 has 16 amino acids. CDR3 loop: CASSISGDVSNQPQHF. CDR3 bases: TGTGCCAGTAGTATATCGGGAGACGTCAGCAATCAGCCCCAGCATTTT.

The chain recombines TRBV18 with TRBJ1-2; D remains unclear. This CDR3 spans 15 amino acids. From germline, CDR1 is KGHSH and CDR2 LQKENI. Trimming cost V 3 bases and J 1 base, with 12 bases left between them. CDR3 protein: CASSPDVGINYGYTF. In DNA form, the CDR3 reads TGTGCCAGCTCACCGGACGTCGGGATTAACTATGGCTACACCTTC.

The rearrangement joins TRBV10-2 to TRBJ1-6; 8 bases agree with TRBD1. The trim removed 6 bases at V and 10 bases at J, leaving 11 bases unmatched. The V gene's germline CDR1 is WSHSY and CDR2 SAAADI. The CDR3 is made up of 15 amino acids. CDR3 sequence (DNA): TGCGCCAGCAGGGGAGGAGGACAGGGAAACTCACCCCTCCACTTT. Its translation is CASRGGGQGNSPLHF.

The rearrangement links TRBV10-1 to TRBJ2-3; 8 nucleotides align to TRBD2. The CDR3 runs to 13 residues. Trimming at V came to 5 bases and at J to 4 bases, leaving 2 bases not matched to a gene. Germline lookup yields CDR1 WNHNN and CDR2 SYGVQD (reference sequence). The CDR3 loop reads CASSPGLADTQYF. The DNA of the CDR3 is TGCGCCAGCAGTCCGGGACTAGCAGATACGCAGTATTTT.

This chain links TRBV6-5 with TRBJ1-1; D is possibly TRBD1 (5 bases). V shed 1 base and J shed 1 base, with 7 bases lying between them. CDR1 is MNHEY and CDR2 is SVGAGI in the germline V gene. This CDR3 comprises 14 residues. The CDR3 DNA follows: TGTGCCAGCAGTTACTTTCAGGGGAACACTGAAGCTTTCTTT. This encodes CASSYFQGNTEAFF.

The J gene is TRBJ1-2, the V gene TRBV4-1, with 7 bases matching TRBD1. Losses at the gene ends were 4 bases for V and 0 bases for J; bases not matched to a gene: 8. CDR3 length: 16 amino acids. Germline V gene data show CDR1 as MGHRA and CDR2 as YSYEKL. The CDR3 DNA reads TGCGCCAGCAGCCCACCACAGGGGAGCGCTAACTATGGCTACACCTTC. This gives the protein CASSPPQGSANYGYTF.

This rearrangement joins TRBV4-2 to TRBJ2-3, with D hard to call. Germline V CDR1 and CDR2: LGHNA, YNFKEQ. The ends were cut back, 5 bases at V and 6 bases at J, with 12 bases in the middle. The CDR3 has 13 residues. The CDR3 region has the DNA TGTGCCAGCAGCATTAGAACCCTTGATACGCAGTATTTT. It specifies CASSIRTLDTQYF.

V is TRBV5-1 and J is TRBJ2-1, with D tentatively TRBD2 (5 bases). The CDR3 sequence is 14 residues long. V shed 0 bases and J shed 3 bases, with 7 bases lying between them. The germline V gene has CDR1 SGHRS and CDR2 YFSETQ. The CDR3 DNA sequence: TGCGCCAGCAGCTTGGACGGGGTCTACAATGAGCAGTTCTTC. Its protein is CASSLDGVYNEQFF.

The CDR3 DNA is TGTGCCAGCAGTGAAATCTCGGGGGACCACTATGGCTACACCTTC. Encoded protein: CASSEISGDHYGYTF. This chain connects TRBV2 to TRBJ1-2, with D tentatively TRBD1 (5 bases). The CDR3 sequence is 15 residues long. V lost 2 bases to trimming and J lost 3 bases, with 13 bases between them. CDR1 is SNHLY and CDR2 is FYNNEI in the germline V gene.

The V gene is TRBV5-1, the J gene TRBJ2-5; TRBD1 is a possible D gene (6 bases). From germline, CDR1 is SGHRS and CDR2 YFSETQ. Trimming cost V 5 bases and J 0 bases, with 8 bases left between them. This CDR3 spans 13 amino acids. CDR3 sequence reads: CASRGQDQETQYF. CDR3 nucleotides: TGCGCCAGCAGGGGACAAGACCAAGAGACCCAGTACTTC. Complete variable domain (other parts from reference TRBV5-1 and TRBJ2-5): KAGVTQTPRYLIKTRGQQVTLSCSPISGHRSVSWYQQTPGQGLQFLFEYFSETQRNKGNFPGRFSGRQFSNSRSEMNVSTLELGDSALYLCASRGQDQETQYFGPGTRLLVL.

This sequence joins TRBV7-9 and TRBJ1-1; D gene uncertain. CDR3 size: 15 residues. The germline V gene encodes CDR1 SEHNR and CDR2 FQNEAQ (reference sequence). V lost 1 base to trimming and J lost 2 bases, with 11 bases between them. The DNA for the CDR3 is TGTGCCAGCAGCTTAGGAATAGGGAGAAACACTGAAGCTTTCTTT. Its protein product is CASSLGIGRNTEAFF.

This rearrangement joins TRBV5-6 to TRBJ2-7; 12 bases are shared with TRBD2. V shed 2 bases, J shed 1 base, and the junction held 1 base outside the gene matches. Germline-derived CDR1 and CDR2 are SGHDT and YYEEEE. This CDR3 contains 15 residues. CDR3 sequence reads: CASSFTSGGSYEQYV. The CDR3 bases are TGTGCCAGCAGCTTTACTAGCGGGGGGTCCTACGAGCAGTACGTC.

The gene calls are TRBV6-6 and TRBJ2-1, with D possibly matching TRBD2 (7 bases). Germline V gene data show CDR1 as MNHNY and CDR2 as SVGAGI (reference sequence). Deletions cut 7 bases from V and 2 bases from J, with 12 bases between. The CDR3 consists of 14 residues. CDR3 sequence reads: CASTEGGTYNEQFF. The CDR3 DNA follows: TGTGCCAGCACTGAGGGGGGGACCTACAATGAGCAGTTCTTC.

This sequence joins TRBV7-2 and TRBJ2-5, with TRBD1 identical over 7 bases. With V trimmed by 3 bases and J by 10 bases, 2 bases remained unmatched. The CDR3 runs 11 residues. The germline CDR1 and CDR2 sequences are SGHTA and FQGNSA. This CDR3 is CASSFRDSQYF. CDR3 bases: TGTGCCAGCAGCTTCCGGGACAGCCAGTACTTC.

The V call is TRBV28, the J call TRBJ1-5; unclear D gene. This CDR3 has 13 amino acids. CDR1 and CDR2 (germline): MDHEN, SYDVKM. Trimming left V 2 bases short and J 8 bases short, with 10 bases between. CDR3 protein: CASSLRLLEPQHF. In DNA form, the CDR3 reads TGTGCCAGCAGTTTAAGGCTCCTAGAGCCCCAGCATTTT.